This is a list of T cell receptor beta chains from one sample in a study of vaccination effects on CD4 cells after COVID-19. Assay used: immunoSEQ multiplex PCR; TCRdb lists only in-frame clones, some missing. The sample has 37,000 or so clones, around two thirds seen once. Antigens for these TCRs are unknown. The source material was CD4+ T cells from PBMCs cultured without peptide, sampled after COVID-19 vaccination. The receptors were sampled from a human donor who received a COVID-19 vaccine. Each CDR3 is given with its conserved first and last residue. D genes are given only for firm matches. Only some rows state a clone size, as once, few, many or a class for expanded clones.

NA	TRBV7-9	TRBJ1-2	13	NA	CASSPVMAYGYTF
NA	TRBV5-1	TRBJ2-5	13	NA	CASSLGGQETQYF
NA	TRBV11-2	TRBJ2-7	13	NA	CASSLVLELEQYF
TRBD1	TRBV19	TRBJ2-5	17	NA	CASSIVTGARYQETQYF
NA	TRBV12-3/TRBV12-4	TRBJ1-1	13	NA	CASSLGGHTEAFF
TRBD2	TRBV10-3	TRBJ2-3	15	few	CAISAGGQALDTQYF
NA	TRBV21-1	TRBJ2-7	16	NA	CASSSTTGASSYEQYF
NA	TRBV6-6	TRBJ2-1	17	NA	CASSHDVGAGGSGEQFF
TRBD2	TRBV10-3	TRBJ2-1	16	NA	CAISVPFGGGANEQFF
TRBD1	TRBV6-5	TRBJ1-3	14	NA	CASSNRGPGNTIYF
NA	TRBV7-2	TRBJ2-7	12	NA	CASSFQRSEQYF
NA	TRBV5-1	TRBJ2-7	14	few	CASSLAVSEGEQYF
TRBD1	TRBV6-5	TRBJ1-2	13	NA	CASRTQGVNGYTF
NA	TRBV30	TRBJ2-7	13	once	CACQRGGGYEQYF
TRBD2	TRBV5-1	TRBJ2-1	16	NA	CASSLAATGGLREQFF
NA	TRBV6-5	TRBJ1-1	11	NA	CASRGKIEAFF
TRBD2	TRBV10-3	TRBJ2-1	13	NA	CAIRQREMDEQFF
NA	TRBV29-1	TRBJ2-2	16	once	CSVEDRLTEVTGELFF
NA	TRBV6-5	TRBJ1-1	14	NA	CASSYTLSTAEAFF
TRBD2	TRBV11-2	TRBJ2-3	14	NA	CASSLSGRTDTQYF
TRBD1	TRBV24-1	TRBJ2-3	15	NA	CATSQRGLATDTQYF
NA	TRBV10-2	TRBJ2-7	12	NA	CAGQGQGNEQYF
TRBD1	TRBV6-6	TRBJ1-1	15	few	CASSSRRDRVTEAFF
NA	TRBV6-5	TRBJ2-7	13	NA	CASTKGPTYEQYF
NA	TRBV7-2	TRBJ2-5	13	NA	CASSLGLKETQYF
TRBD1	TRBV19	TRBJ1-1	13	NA	CATTDRGWTEAFF
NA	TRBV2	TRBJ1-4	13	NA	CASSGTVGGKLFF
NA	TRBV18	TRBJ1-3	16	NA	CASSPQGLGSGNTIYF
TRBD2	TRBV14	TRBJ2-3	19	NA	CASSQALTSGGAGTDTQYF
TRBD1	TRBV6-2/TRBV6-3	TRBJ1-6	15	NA	CASSSGQGRPSPLHF
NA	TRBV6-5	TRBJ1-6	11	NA	CASTNNSPLHF
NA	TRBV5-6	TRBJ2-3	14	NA	CASSTDGSTDTQYF
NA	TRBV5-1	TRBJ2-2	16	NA	CASSLDWGRRTGELFF
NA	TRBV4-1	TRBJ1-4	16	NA	CASSQVAGGANEKLFF
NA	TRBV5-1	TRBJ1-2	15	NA	CASGNSGALNYGYTF
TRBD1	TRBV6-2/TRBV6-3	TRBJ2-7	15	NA	CASSLGGTGGVEQYF
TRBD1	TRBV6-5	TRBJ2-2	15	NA	CASSYQLGQVGELFF
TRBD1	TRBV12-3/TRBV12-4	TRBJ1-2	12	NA	CASSDRGFGYTF
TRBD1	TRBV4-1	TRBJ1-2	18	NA	CASSQDPGTDLTYYGYTF
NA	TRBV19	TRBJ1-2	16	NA	CASRPAFGGNVYGYTF
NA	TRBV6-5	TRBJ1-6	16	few	CASSYEGRGVFSPLHF
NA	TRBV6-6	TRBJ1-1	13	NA	CATRWGRDTEAFF
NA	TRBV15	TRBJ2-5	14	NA	CATSSRGGMETQYF
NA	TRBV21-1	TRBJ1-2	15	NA	CASSADRGLNYGYTF
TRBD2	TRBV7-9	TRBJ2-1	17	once	CASSELNPPRGRDEQFF
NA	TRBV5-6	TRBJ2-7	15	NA	CASSPPTGPQYEQYF
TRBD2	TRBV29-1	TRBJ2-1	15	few	CSVTPKREWYNEQFF
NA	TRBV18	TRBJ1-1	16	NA	CASSQQQGFMNTEAFF
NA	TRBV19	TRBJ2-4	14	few	CASSSLQSKNIQYF
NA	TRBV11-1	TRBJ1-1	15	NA	CASSLQGAMNTEAFF
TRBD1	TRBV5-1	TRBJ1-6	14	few	CASKGTGANSPLHF
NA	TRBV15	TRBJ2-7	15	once	CATSRDLASFNEQYF
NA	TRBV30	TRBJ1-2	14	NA	CAWSVLWGLYGYTF
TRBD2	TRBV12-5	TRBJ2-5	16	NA	CASGSGLAGGRETQYF
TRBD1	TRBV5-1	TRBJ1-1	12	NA	CATGGENTEAFF
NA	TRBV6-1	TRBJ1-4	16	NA	CASSEANGWSNEKLFF
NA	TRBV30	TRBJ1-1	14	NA	CAWSTSLSYGEAFF
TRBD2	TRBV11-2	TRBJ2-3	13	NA	CATRGGSSDTQYF
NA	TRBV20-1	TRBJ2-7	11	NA	CSARDVYEQYF
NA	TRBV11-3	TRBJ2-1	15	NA	CASSKGDYPYNEQFF